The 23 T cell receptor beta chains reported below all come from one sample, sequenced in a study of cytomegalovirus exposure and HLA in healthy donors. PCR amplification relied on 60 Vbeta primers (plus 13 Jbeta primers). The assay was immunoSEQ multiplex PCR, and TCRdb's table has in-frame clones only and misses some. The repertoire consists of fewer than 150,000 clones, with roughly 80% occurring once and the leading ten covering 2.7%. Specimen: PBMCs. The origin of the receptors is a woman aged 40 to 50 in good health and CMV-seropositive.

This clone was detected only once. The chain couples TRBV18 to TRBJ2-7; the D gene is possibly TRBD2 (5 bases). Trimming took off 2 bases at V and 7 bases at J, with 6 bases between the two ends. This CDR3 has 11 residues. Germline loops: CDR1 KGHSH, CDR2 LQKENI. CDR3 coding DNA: TGTGCCAGCTCACCAGAGCGGGAGCAGTACTTC. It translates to CASSPEREQYF.

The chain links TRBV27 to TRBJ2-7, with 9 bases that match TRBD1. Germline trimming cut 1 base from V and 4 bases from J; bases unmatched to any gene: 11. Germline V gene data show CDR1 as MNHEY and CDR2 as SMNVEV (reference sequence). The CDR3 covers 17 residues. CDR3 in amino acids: CASSLWGGTGISYEQYF. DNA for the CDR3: TGTGCCAGCAGTTTATGGGGGGGGACAGGGATTTCTTACGAGCAGTACTTC.

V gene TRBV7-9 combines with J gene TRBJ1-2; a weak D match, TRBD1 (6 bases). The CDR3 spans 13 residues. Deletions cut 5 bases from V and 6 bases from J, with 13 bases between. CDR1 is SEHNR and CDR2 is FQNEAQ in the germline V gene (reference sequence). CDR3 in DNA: TGTGCCAGCAGCGTACAGGGATCCCATGGCTACACCTTC. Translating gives CASSVQGSHGYTF.

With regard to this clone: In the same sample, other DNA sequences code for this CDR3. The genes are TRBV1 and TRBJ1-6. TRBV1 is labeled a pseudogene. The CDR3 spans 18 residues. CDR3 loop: CTSSQESLGGSYNSPLHF. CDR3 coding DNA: TGCACCAGCAGTCAAGAGAGCTTGGGGGGATCCTATAATTCCCCCCTCCACTTT.

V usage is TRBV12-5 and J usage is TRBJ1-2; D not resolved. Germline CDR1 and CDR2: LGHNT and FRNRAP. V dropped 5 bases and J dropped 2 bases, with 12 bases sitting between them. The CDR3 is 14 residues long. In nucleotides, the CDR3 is TGTGCTAGTGGTCCTGACACGCGCAACTATGGCTACACCTTC. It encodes CASGPDTRNYGYTF.

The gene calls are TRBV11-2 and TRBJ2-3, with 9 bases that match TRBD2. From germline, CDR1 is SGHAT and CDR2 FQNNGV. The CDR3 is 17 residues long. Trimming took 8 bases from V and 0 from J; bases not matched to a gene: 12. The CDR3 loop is CASGHSGGHTSTDTQYF. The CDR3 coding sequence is TGTGCCAGCGGACATAGCGGGGGCCATACTAGCACAGATACGCAGTATTTT.

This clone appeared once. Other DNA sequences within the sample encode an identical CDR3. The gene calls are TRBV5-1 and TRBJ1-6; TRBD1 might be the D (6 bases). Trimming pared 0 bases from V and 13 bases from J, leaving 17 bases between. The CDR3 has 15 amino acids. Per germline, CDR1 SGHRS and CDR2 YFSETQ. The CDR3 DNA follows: TGCGCCAGCAGCTTGGATGTAGGGGGACGTTCCCCCCTCCACTTT. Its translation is CASSLDVGGRSPLHF.

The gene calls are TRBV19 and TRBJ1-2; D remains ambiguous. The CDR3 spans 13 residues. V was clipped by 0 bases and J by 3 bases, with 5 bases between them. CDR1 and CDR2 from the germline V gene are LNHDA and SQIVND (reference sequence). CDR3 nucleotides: TGTGCCAGTAGTATAGATCGGGACTATGGCTACACCTTC. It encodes CASSIDRDYGYTF.

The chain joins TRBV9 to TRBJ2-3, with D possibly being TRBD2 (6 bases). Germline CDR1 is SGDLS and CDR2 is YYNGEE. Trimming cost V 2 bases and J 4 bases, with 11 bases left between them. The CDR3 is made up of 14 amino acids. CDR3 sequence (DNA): TGTGCCAGCAGCGTCGGAGGGGTGGCAGATACGCAGTATTTT. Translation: CASSVGGVADTQYF.

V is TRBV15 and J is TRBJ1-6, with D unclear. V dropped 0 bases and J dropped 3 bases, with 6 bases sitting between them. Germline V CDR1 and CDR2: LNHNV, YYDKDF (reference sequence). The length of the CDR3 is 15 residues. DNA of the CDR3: TGTGCCACCAGCAGAGATCAGATCTATAATTCACCCCTCCACTTT. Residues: CATSRDQIYNSPLHF. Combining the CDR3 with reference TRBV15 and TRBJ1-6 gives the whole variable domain DAMVIQNPRYQVTQFGKPVTLSCSQTLNHNVMYWYQQKSSQAPKLLFHYYDKDFNNEADTPDNFQSRRPNTSFCFLDIRSPGLGDTAMYLCATSRDQIYNSPLHFGNGTRLTVT.

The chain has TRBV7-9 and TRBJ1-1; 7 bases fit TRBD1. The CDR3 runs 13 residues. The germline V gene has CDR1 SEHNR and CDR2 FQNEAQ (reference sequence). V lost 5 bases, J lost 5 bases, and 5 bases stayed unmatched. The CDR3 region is CASSKKQGTEAFF. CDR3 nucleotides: TGTGCCAGCAGCAAAAAACAGGGGACTGAAGCTTTCTTT.

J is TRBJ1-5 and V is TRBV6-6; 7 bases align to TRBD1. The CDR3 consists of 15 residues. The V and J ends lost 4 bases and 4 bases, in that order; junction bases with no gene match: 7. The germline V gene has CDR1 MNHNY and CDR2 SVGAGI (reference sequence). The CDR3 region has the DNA TGTGCCAGCAGTTGGGGGACAGCCTTAAATCAGCCCCAGCATTTT. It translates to CASSWGTALNQPQHF.

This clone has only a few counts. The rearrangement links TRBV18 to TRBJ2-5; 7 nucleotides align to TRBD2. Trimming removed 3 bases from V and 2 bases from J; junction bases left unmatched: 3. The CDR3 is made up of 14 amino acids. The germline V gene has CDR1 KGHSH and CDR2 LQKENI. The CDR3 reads CASSPAGVQETQYF. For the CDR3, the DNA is TGTGCCAGCTCACCCGCGGGAGTTCAAGAGACCCAGTACTTC.

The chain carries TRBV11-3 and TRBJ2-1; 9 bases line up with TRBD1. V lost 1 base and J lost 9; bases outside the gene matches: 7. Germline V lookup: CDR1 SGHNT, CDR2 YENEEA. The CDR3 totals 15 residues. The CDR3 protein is CASSLATGGYSEQFF. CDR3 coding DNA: TGTGCCAGCAGCTTAGCAACAGGGGGCTATTCTGAGCAGTTCTTC. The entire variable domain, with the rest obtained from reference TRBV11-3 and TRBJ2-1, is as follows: EAGVVQSPRYKIIEKKQPVAFWCNPISGHNTLYWYLQNLGQGPELLIRYENEEAVDDSQLPKDRFSAERLKGVDSTLKIQPAELGDSAVYLCASSLATGGYSEQFFGPGTRLTVL.

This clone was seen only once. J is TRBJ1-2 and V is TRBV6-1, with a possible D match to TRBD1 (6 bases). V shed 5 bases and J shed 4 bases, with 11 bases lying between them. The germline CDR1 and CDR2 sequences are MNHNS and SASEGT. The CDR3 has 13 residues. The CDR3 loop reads CASSRGGGYGYTF. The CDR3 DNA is TGTGCCAGCAGTCGAGGGGGGGGCTATGGCTACACCTTC.

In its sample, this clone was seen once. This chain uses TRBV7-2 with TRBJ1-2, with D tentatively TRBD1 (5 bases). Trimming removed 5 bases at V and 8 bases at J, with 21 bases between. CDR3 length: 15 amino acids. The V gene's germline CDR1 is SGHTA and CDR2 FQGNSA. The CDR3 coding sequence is TGTGCCAGCAGCACGCGGGGCGCTTGGAGAGGGGGCTACACCTTC. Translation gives CASSTRGAWRGGYTF. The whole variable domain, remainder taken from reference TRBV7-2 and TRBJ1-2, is GAGVSQSPSNKVTEKGKDVELRCDPISGHTALYWYRQSLGQGLEFLIYFQGNSAPDKSGLPSDRFSAERTGGSVSTLTIQRTQQEDSAVYLCASSTRGAWRGGYTFGSGTRLTVV.

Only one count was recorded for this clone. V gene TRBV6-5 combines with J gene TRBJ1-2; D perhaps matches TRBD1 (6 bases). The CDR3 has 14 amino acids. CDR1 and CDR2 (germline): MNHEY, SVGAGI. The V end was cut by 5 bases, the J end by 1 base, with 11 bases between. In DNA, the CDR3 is TGTGCCAGCAGTAAGGACAGTGATAACTATGGCTACACCTTC. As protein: CASSKDSDNYGYTF.

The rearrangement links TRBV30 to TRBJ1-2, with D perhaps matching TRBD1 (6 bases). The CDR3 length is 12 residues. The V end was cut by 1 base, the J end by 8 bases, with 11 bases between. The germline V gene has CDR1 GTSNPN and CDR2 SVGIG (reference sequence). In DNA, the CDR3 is TGTGCCTGGAGTGCCGGGGGGGCCGGCTACACCTTC. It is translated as CAWSAGGAGYTF. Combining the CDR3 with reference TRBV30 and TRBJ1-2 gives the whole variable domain SQTIHQWPATLVQPVGSPLSLECTVEGTSNPNLYWYRQAAGRGLQLLFYSVGIGQISSEVPQNLSASRPQDRQFILSSKKLLLSDSGFYLCAWSAGGAGYTFGSGTRLTVV.

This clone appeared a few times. CDR3 nucleotide sequence: TGCGCCAGCAGCGCGAGGGGGCTCGGGCGGGAAAAACTGTTTTTT. It specifies CASSARGLGREKLFF. The rearrangement links TRBV5-1 to TRBJ1-4; TRBD1 matches 7 bases. CDR3 length equals 15 residues. Germline CDR1 SGHRS, CDR2 YFSETQ. The ends lost 4 bases at V and 8 bases at J; junction bases unmatched: 11.

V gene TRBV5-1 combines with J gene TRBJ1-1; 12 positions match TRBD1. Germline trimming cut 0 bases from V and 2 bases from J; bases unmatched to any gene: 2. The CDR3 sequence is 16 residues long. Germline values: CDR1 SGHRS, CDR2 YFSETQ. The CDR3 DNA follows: TGCGCCAGCAGCTTGGGTGGGACAGGGGGCAACACTGAAGCTTTCTTT. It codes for CASSLGGTGGNTEAFF.

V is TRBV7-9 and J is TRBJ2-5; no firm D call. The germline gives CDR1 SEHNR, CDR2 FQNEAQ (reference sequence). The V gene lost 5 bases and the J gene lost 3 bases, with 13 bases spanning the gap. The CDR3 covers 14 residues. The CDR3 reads CASSLPSLEETQYF. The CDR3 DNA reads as TGTGCCAGCAGCCTCCCGAGTCTAGAAGAGACCCAGTACTTC.

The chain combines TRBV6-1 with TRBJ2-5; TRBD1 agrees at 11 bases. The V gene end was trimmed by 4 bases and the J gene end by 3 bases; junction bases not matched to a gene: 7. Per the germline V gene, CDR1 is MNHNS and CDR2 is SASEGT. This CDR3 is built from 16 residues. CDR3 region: CASSVTGTGGKETQYF. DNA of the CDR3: TGTGCCAGCAGTGTGACCGGGACAGGGGGGAAAGAGACCCAGTACTTC.

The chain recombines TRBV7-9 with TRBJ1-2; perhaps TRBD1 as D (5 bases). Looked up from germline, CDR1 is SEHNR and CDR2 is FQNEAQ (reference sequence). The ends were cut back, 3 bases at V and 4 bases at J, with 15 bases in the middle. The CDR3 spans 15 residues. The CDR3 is CASSFNRFGAYGYTF. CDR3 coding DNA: TGTGCCAGCAGCTTCAACCGATTTGGGGCCTATGGCTACACCTTC. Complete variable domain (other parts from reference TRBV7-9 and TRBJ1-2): DTGVSQNPRHKITKRGQNVTFRCDPISEHNRLYWYRQTLGQGPEFLTYFQNEAQLEKSRLLSDRFSAERPKGSFSTLEIQRTEQGDSAMYLCASSFNRFGAYGYTFGSGTRLTVV.